Listed below are T cell receptor beta chains from one sample, sequenced in a study of cytomegalovirus exposure and HLA in healthy donors. TCRdb keeps only in-frame clones here, not all; method: immunoSEQ multiplex PCR. The table has 110,000 or so clones, approximately 12% seen once; the top ten hold 15% to 20%. Sample: PBMCs. The source is a man aged 35-49 years in good health and CMV-seropositive. CDR3s include the opening cysteine and the closing phenylalanine or tryptophan. The order of the fields is clone size, V gene, J gene, D gene, CDR3 DNA, CDR3 protein. A D gene is named only where the DNA matches it firmly. Rows may omit the clone size; those that give it use once, few, many or a size class.

-	TRBV5-1	TRBJ1-2	TRBD1	TGCGCCAGCAGCCTCACAGGGGGCGTAGGCGGCTACACCTTC	CASSLTGGVGGYTF
-	TRBV9	TRBJ1-1	-	TGTGCCAGCAGCGTGACAGGCACTCTGAACACTGAAGCTTTCTTT	CASSVTGTLNTEAFF
few	TRBV28	TRBJ1-2	TRBD1	TGTGCCAGCAGTTTATGGGGGACAGGGAGGGGTGATGGCTACACCTTC	CASSLWGTGRGDGYTF
-	TRBV10-3	TRBJ2-1	TRBD2	TGTGCCATCAGTGGGTCGGATTGGCGGGAGAGGTACAATGAGCAGTTCTTC	CAISGSDWRERYNEQFF
few	TRBV5-1	TRBJ2-7	-	TGCGCCAGCAGCTTAGAGGGAGAGCAGTACTTC	CASSLEGEQYF
-	TRBV27	TRBJ2-1	TRBD2	TGTGCCAGCAGTTTATTTGCGAGCGGGAGGGCCCCGGTTGAGCAGTTCTTC	CASSLFASGRAPVEQFF
-	TRBV11-2	TRBJ2-5	-	TGTGCCAGCAGCTTAGAGAACCACGGGAGAGGCGAGACCCAGTACTTC	CASSLENHGRGETQYF
few	TRBV6-5	TRBJ2-1	-	TGTGCCAGCAGTTACTCTTCAGGGCTTTTTGGCAATGAGCAGTTCTTC	CASSYSSGLFGNEQFF
-	TRBV6-4	TRBJ2-3	-	TGTGCCAGCAACGACGGACTACCCACAGATACGCAGTATTTT	CASNDGLPTDTQYF
-	TRBV25-1	TRBJ1-1	TRBD1	TGTGCCAGCAGTGCCTCGACAGGGGGACCCTATGAAGCTTTCTTT	CASSASTGGPYEAFF
few	TRBV19	TRBJ2-2	TRBD1	TGTGCCAGTAATCGGGACAGAGCGAACACCGGGGAGCTGTTTTTT	CASNRDRANTGELFF
few	TRBV6-5	TRBJ1-1	-	TGTGCCAGCAGTGGAGGTACTTCAGGGAACACTGAAGCTTTCTTT	CASSGGTSGNTEAFF
-	TRBV25-1	TRBJ2-1	TRBD2	TGTGCCAGCAGTGAGCCGGGACTAGCGTACAATGAGCAGTTCTTC	CASSEPGLAYNEQFF
few	TRBV28	TRBJ2-7	-	TGTGCCAGCAGAAAGGGGCGGAGCAGCTCCTACGAGCAGTACTTC	CASRKGRSSSYEQYF
few	TRBV7-2	TRBJ2-1	TRBD2	TGTGCCAGCAGCTCTCGAGGAGCGGGAGGGTATGAGCAGTTCTTC	CASSSRGAGGYEQFF
-	TRBV11-2	TRBJ2-3	TRBD1	TGTGCCAGCACCGGACAGGGCACAGATACGCAGTATTTT	CASTGQGTDTQYF
-	TRBV18	TRBJ2-7	-	TGTGCCAGCTCAACAGGGTTGCGCTACGAGCAGTACTTC	CASSTGLRYEQYF
-	TRBV5-1	TRBJ2-3	-	TGCGCCAGCAGCTTGGGACTAGTATCCGATACGCAGTATTTT	CASSLGLVSDTQYF
few	TRBV4-1	TRBJ2-7	TRBD2	TGCGCCAGCAGCCAAGAGGAGGTCAGACTAGCGGGGGCCTACGAGCAGTACTTC	CASSQEEVRLAGAYEQYF
few	TRBV15	TRBJ2-1	TRBD1	TGTGCCACCAGCACTGACAGGGCAGATGAGCAGTTCTTC	CATSTDRADEQFF
few	TRBV14	TRBJ1-2	TRBD1	TGTGCCAGCAGCCCGCCCGGGACAGTGAATAACTATGGCTACACCTTC	CASSPPGTVNNYGYTF
-	TRBV5-4	TRBJ2-3	TRBD2	TGTGCCAGCAGCTTCGGGGGGACAGATACGCAGTATTTT	CASSFGGTDTQYF
-	TRBV2	TRBJ2-5	-	TGTGCCAGCAGGGAGACAGTCCTTACTGGAAAAGAGACCCAGTACTTC	CASRETVLTGKETQYF
-	TRBV27	TRBJ2-7	TRBD1	TGTGCCAGCTCTAGACACGGGACAGGGGAATACGAGCAGTACTTC	CASSRHGTGEYEQYF
-	TRBV27	TRBJ2-7	TRBD2	TGTGCCAGCAGTAAGGGACTAGCCTACGAGCAGTACTTC	CASSKGLAYEQYF
-	TRBV5-1	TRBJ2-7	-	TGCGCCAGCAGCTTGGAACCAGGGGAAGTCGGCTACGAGCAGTACTTC	CASSLEPGEVGYEQYF
-	TRBV5-8	TRBJ2-5	-	TGTGCCAGCAGCTTTTTCGGGCAAGAGACCCAGTACTTC	CASSFFGQETQYF
-	TRBV28	TRBJ2-1	-	TGTGCCAGCAGGGAGGGCTACAATGAGCAGTTCTTC	CASREGYNEQFF
-	TRBV10-3	TRBJ2-1	-	TGTGCCATCAGTGAGTCGACTCCGGGCGGGAATGAGCAGTTCTTC	CAISESTPGGNEQFF
few	TRBV6-1	TRBJ2-2	TRBD2	TGTGCCAGCAGTGGACGGGGACTAGCGGGAGACTACACCGGGGAGCTGTTTTTT	CASSGRGLAGDYTGELFF
few	TRBV25-1	TRBJ1-4	-	TGTGCCAGCAGTTCACAGGGCCCTAATGAAAAACTGTTTTTT	CASSSQGPNEKLFF
-	TRBV7-8	TRBJ1-1	TRBD1	TGTGCCAGCAGTCAGGTGGGACAGCTAGAGAACACTGAAGCTTTCTTT	CASSQVGQLENTEAFF
-	TRBV5-1	TRBJ1-2	TRBD1	TGCGCCAGCAGCTTGCGACAGGGTTTGAGTGGCTACACCTTC	CASSLRQGLSGYTF
-	TRBV15	TRBJ2-2	TRBD2	TGTGCCACCAGCAGTCCGAGCGGGAGGGAAACCGGGGAGCTGTTTTTT	CATSSPSGRETGELFF
few	TRBV4-1	TRBJ2-5	-	TGCGCCAGCAGCCAAGATTCTAGGGGTAGCGGCATTTTAGAGACCCAGTACTTC	CASSQDSRGSGILETQYF
few	TRBV28	TRBJ1-5	TRBD1	TGTGCCAGCAGTTGGGACAGGGAGCAGCCCCAGCATTTT	CASSWDREQPQHF
-	TRBV18	TRBJ2-2	TRBD1	TGTGCCAGCTCACCAGTGGCTCCGGGACAGGGATTGGGGGAGCTGTTTTTT	CASSPVAPGQGLGELFF
few	TRBV5-1	TRBJ2-1	TRBD2	TGCGCCAGCAGCTTGGAGCTAGCGGGAGGCCATGAGCAGTTCTTC	CASSLELAGGHEQFF
-	TRBV9	TRBJ1-1	-	TGTGCCAGCAGCGTACGGCCCTTGGGGGGGTCTGAAGCTTTCTTT	CASSVRPLGGSEAFF
few	TRBV5-1	TRBJ2-7	-	TGCGCCAGCAGCTTGAGTGCGTCGGTCTACGAGCAGTACTTC	CASSLSASVYEQYF
-	TRBV6-6	TRBJ1-5	TRBD1	TGTGCCAGCAGTTTTAGACAGGGTAGGAGTCGGCCCCAGCATTTT	CASSFRQGRSRPQHF
-	TRBV19	TRBJ2-7	-	TGTGCCGCTGGGCACTACGAGCAGTACTTC	CAAGHYEQYF
-	TRBV27	TRBJ2-2	-	TGTGCCAGCAGTTTAACAGGAGCGAACACCGGGGAGCTGTTTTTT	CASSLTGANTGELFF
-	TRBV29-1	TRBJ1-2	-	TGCAGCGTCCTACAGGGAAGGGGTGGCTACACCTTC	CSVLQGRGGYTF
-	TRBV6-6	TRBJ2-3	TRBD1	TGTGCCAGCAGTTACAGGGACAGGGCAGATACGCAGTATTTT	CASSYRDRADTQYF
-	TRBV7-6	TRBJ1-2	-	TGTGCCAGCAGCTTAGAGGGGAACTATGGCTACACCTTC	CASSLEGNYGYTF
few	TRBV13	TRBJ2-7	-	TGTGCCAGCAGCTTAGGGCTAGGAGTCGCTGAGCAGTACTTC	CASSLGLGVAEQYF
-	TRBV5-5	TRBJ1-1	TRBD1	TGTGCCAGCAGCTTTGGACAGGGCGCCAGGAACACTGAAGCTTTCTTT	CASSFGQGARNTEAFF
-	TRBV6-6	TRBJ2-5	-	TGTGCCAGCGATGGGAACAGGGAGACCCAGTACTTC	CASDGNRETQYF
few	TRBV29-1	TRBJ1-2	TRBD1	TGCAGCGTTGAAGGGTTATGGGGACAGGGCGTAGATGGCTACACCTTC	CSVEGLWGQGVDGYTF
-	TRBV19	TRBJ2-6	TRBD2	TGTGCCACCTCCCGGGGGGGCAGTGGGGCCAACGTCCTGACTTTC	CATSRGGSGANVLTF